This T cell receptor (beta chain) was sequenced for a study of T cell responses to AZD1222 COVID-19 vaccine. Study overall: Second doses at about 4 or about 12 weeks were pooled.

The data were produced by immunoSEQ multiplex PCR, yet TCRdb's version contains in-frame clones alone and is incomplete. The sample carries 55,000 to 65,000 clones, 75% to 90% recorded once. V lost 2 bases, J lost 2 bases, and 13 bases lay in between. Germline V lookup: CDR1 MNHEY, CDR2 SVGAGI. The CDR3 runs 16 residues. As to this clone: Its antigen is not identified.

Notes on the study in general: A mostly white British donor set with more females was recruited, and clonal diversity was possibly underestimated. Dominant at 160-218 and 743-854, vaccine-associated CD4 TCRs also spanned spike.

This chain joins TRBV6-5 and TRBJ2-1; maybe TRBD2 (6 bases). The sample was peripheral blood, taken on day 0 of AZD1222 vaccination. The receptor was isolated from an adult in good health. CDR3 bases: TGTGCCAGCAGTTACGAGGGCGGGACCACCTACAATGAGCAGTTCTTC. It specifies CASSYEGGTTYNEQFF.